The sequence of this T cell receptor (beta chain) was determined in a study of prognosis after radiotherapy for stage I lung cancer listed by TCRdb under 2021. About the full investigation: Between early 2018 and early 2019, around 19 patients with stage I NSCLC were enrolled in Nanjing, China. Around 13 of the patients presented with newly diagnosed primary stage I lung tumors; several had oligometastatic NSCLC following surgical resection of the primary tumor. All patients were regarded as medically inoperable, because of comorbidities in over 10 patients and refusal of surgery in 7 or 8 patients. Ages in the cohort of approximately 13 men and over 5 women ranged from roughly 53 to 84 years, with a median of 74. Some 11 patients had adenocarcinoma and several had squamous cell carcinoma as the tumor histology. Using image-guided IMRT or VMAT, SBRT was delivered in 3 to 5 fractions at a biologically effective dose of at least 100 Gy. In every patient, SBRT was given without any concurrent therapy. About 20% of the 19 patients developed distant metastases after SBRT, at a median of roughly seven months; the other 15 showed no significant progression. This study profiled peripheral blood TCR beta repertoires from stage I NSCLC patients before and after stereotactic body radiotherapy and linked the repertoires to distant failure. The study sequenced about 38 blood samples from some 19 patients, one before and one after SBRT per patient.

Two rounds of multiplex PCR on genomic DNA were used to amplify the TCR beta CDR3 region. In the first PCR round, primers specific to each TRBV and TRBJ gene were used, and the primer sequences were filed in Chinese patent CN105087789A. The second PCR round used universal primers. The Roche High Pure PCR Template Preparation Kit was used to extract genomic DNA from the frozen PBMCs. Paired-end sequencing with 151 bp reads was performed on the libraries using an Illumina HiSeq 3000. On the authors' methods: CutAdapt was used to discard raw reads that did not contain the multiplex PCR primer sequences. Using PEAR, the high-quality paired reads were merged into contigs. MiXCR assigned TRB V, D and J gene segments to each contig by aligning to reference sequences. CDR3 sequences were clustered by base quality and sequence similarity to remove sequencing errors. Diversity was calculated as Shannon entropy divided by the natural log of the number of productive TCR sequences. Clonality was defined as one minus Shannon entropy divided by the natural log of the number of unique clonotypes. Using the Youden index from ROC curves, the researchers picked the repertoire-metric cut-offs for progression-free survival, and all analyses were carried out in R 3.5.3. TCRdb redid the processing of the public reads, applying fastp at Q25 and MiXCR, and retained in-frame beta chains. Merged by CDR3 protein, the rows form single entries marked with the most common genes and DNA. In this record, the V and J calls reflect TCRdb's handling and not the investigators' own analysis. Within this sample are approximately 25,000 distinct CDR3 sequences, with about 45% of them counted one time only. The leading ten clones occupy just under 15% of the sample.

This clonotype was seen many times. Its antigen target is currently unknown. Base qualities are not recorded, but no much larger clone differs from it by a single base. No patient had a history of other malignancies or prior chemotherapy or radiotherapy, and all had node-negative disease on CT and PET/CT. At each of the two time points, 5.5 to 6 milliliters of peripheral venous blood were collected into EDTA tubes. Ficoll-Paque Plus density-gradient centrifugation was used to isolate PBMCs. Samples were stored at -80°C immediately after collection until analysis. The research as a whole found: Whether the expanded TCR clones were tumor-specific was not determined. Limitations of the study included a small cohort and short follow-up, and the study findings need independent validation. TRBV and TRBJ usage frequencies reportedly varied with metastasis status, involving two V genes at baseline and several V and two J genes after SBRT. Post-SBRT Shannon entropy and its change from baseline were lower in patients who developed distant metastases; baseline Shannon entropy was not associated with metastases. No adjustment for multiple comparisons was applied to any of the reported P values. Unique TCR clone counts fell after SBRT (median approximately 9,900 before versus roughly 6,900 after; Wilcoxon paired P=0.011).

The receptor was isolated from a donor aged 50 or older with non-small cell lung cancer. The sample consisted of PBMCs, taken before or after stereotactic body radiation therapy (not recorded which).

The sequence in DNA is TGTGCCAGCACCGGGGGGACTAGCGGCCAAGAGACCCAGTACTTC. The translation is CASTGGTSGQETQYF. Here the chain combines TRBV7-9 and TRBJ2-5, with TRBD2 matching 11 junction bases. The CDR3 goes from the cysteine to the phenylalanine over 15 residues. Just CDR3 DNA is preserved here, 45 bases in frame from base 1. Ends trimmed: V by 7 bases, J by 1 base; bases unmatched to a gene: 5. CDR1 and CDR2 were assigned from the germline V gene (reference sequence) as SEHNR and FQNEAQ.